This T cell receptor (beta chain) was sequenced during a study of graft-versus-host responses after intestinal transplantation. The CDR3 has 11 residues. V was clipped by 6 bases and J by 3 bases, with 6 bases between them. Germline values: CDR1 MNHEY, CDR2 SVGAGI. Repertoires were generated with immunoSEQ multiplex PCR, while TCRdb's copy carries only in-frame clones and drops some. Of over 15,000 clones in the sample, 30% to 40% were seen once. This clonotype was obtained from a human patient who received an intestinal transplant. The rearrangement links TRBV6-5 to TRBJ2-7; no firm D call. The source was alloreactive CD4+ T cells from a mixed lymphocyte reaction culture, collected before intestinal transplant. The subset here: CFSE-low proliferating T cells sorted from approximately 6-day pre-transplant mixed lymphocyte reaction (GvH or HvG direction). In nucleotides, the CDR3 is TGTGCCAGCAGCCGGCTCTACGAGCAGTACTTC. It codes for CASSRLYEQYF.